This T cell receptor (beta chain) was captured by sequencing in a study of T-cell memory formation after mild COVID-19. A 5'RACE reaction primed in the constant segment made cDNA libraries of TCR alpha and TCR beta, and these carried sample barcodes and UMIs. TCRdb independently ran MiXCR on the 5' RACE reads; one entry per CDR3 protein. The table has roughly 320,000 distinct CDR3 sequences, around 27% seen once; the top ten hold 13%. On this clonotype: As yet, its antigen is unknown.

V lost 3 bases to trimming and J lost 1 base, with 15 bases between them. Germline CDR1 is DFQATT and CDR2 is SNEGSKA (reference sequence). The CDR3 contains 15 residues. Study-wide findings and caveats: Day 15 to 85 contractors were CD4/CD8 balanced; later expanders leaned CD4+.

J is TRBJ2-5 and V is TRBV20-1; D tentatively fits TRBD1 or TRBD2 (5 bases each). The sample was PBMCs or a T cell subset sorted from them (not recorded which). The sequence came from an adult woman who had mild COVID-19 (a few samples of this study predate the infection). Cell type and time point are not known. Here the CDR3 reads CSASPRGSRQETQYF. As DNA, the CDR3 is TGCAGTGCTAGCCCCCGGGGCAGTCGCCAAGAGACCCAGTACTTC.